The 13 T cell receptor beta chains listed next were all sequenced from one sample in a study of T cell responses to AZD1222 COVID-19 vaccine. The table came from immunoSEQ multiplex PCR; TCRdb's copy has only in-frame clones and leaves some out. Among 110,000 or so clones listed, about 87% were seen once. The starting material was peripheral blood, obtained 28 days after the second AZD1222 dose. The receptors were sampled from an adult who received the AZD1222 COVID-19 vaccine.

The rearrangement uses TRBV7-2 and TRBJ1-5; no definite D call. The V and J ends lost 1 base and 0 bases respectively, with 7 bases between them. The CDR3 is 15 amino acids. The germline CDR1 and CDR2 sequences are SGHTA and FQGNSA. CDR3 loop: CASSLVGNSNQPQHF. Here the CDR3 DNA reads TGTGCCAGCAGCTTAGTGGGGAATAGCAATCAGCCCCAGCATTTT.

The gene calls are TRBV27 and TRBJ1-1; D not resolved. This CDR3 is 14 amino acids long. The germline V and J ends were trimmed by 6 bases and 4 bases, with 15 bases remaining between them. CDR1 is MNHEY, CDR2 SMNVEV, per germline (reference sequence). Here the CDR3 reads CASSPEVGSTEAFF. CDR3 DNA: TGTGCCAGCAGCCCAGAAGTGGGGAGCACTGAAGCTTTCTTT.

Points on this clone: This specimen includes other DNA sequences encoding the same CDR3. The chain employs TRBV20-1 and TRBJ1-2; D is perhaps TRBD1 (5 bases). Germline V lookup: CDR1 DFQATT, CDR2 SNEGSKA (reference sequence). The CDR3 extends over 14 amino acids. V was shortened by 3 bases and J by 4 bases, with 15 bases between the two germline ends. DNA for the CDR3: TGCAGTGCTAGTGGGACCGGGGGGTCCTATGGCTACACCTTC. Its protein is CSASGTGGSYGYTF.

The chain has TRBV7-9 and TRBJ1-2, with D possibly being TRBD1 (5 bases). The CDR3 runs 14 residues. The V gene's germline CDR1 is SEHNR and CDR2 FQNEAQ (reference sequence). V gave up 3 bases and J gave up 5 bases, with 13 bases separating them. In DNA form, the CDR3 reads TGTGCCAGCAGCTTCGGCAGGGCCGGGTATGGCTACACCTTC. Its translation: CASSFGRAGYGYTF.

J is TRBJ2-4 and V is TRBV3-1 (or the pseudogene TRBV3-2), with 9 bases identical to TRBD1. J was trimmed by 16 bases and V by 3 bases; bases with no gene match: 7. CDR1 and CDR2 (germline): LGHDT, YNNKEL (reference sequence). There are 12 residues in the CDR3. Here the CDR3 DNA reads TGTGCCAGCAGCCATATGGGACAGGGTCACTACTTC. It translates to CASSHMGQGHYF.

The chain recombines TRBV6-2 or TRBV6-3 with TRBJ1-1; 12 bases map to TRBD1. V was clipped by 5 bases and J by 4 bases; unmatched bases: 2. Germline CDR1 and CDR2: MNHEY and SVGEGT. The CDR3 contains 14 residues. CDR3 nucleotide sequence: TGTGCCAGCAGTCCGGGACAGGGGGCCACTGAAGCTTTCTTT. This gives the protein CASSPGQGATEAFF.

This chain joins TRBV18 and TRBJ1-2; 7 bases match TRBD1. Germline-derived CDR1 and CDR2 are KGHSH and LQKENI. With V trimmed by 3 bases and J by 5 bases, 6 bases remained unmatched. CDR3 length: 14 residues. DNA for the CDR3: TGTGCCAGCTCACCCGGCGGACAGGTATATGGCTACACCTTC. It yields the protein CASSPGGQVYGYTF.

The chain carries TRBV6-5 and TRBJ1-5; D is uncertain. This CDR3 has 13 amino acids. Germline CDR1 and CDR2: MNHEY and SVGAGI. V was clipped by 10 bases and J by 0 bases, with 10 bases between them. CDR3 in amino acids: CATLGDSNQPQHF. CDR3 in DNA: TGTGCCACCCTCGGGGATAGCAATCAGCCCCAGCATTTT.

This clone was seen more than once but under ten times. Other DNA sequences in this sample translate to the same CDR3. The chain recombines TRBV12-5 with TRBJ1-3; 11 bases line up with TRBD1. Trimming removed 4 bases from V and 4 bases from J; junction bases left unmatched: 3. The CDR3 has 15 residues. Germline V gene lookup returns CDR1 LGHNT and CDR2 FRNRAP. The CDR3 here is CASGWTGGSGNTIYF. The DNA of the CDR3 is TGTGCTAGTGGTTGGACAGGGGGCTCCGGAAACACCATATATTTT.

The chain carries TRBV6-5 and TRBJ1-1; 8 nucleotides line up with TRBD1. CDR1 is MNHEY and CDR2 is SVGAGI in the germline V gene. V was clipped by 6 bases and J by 3 bases; unmatched bases: 6. The CDR3 contains 14 residues. DNA of the CDR3: TGTGCCAGCAGCCGGACAGGGTCTTACACTGAAGCTTTCTTT. It translates to CASSRTGSYTEAFF.

This chain uses TRBV2 with TRBJ2-7, with D maybe TRBD2 (7 bases). The CDR3 covers 13 residues. Looked up from germline, CDR1 is SNHLY and CDR2 is FYNNEI. The V end lost 5 bases, the J end lost 7 bases, and 15 bases lay between the germline ends. The CDR3 DNA follows: TGTGCCAGCAGTCCTAACGGGGGGCGGGAGCAGTACTTC. Translated: CASSPNGGREQYF.

The rearrangement joins TRBV3-1 (or the pseudogene TRBV3-2) to TRBJ2-7, with D perhaps TRBD2 (5 bases). The CDR3 loop spans 14 amino acids. Per the germline V gene, CDR1 is LGHDT and CDR2 is YNNKEL (reference sequence). Trimming removed 1 base from V and 6 bases from J, with 13 bases in between. The CDR3 region has the DNA TGTGCCAGCAGCCAAGGGAGGACGCTAGCCGAGCAGTACTTC. This encodes CASSQGRTLAEQYF.

This clone appeared a single time. The CDR3 DNA sequence: TGTGCCAGCAGTCATGTGACAGGGGGCGATGAAAAACTGTTTTTT. It specifies CASSHVTGGDEKLFF. The J gene is TRBJ1-4, the V gene TRBV28, with TRBD1 matching 10 bases. After removal of 5 bases from V and 6 bases from J, the junction contained 6 bases not matched to a gene. The CDR3 loop spans 15 amino acids. Germline V gene lookup returns CDR1 MDHEN and CDR2 SYDVKM.